This TCR beta chain stems from a study of T cell repertoires in cytomegalovirus infection. About the research overall: Public TCR beta signatures marked donors with CMV infection and the matching HLA. Study-wide results and caveats: Ex vivo, HLA-C-restricted CMV-specific TCR beta clonotypes prevailed over the rest of the response.

This clonotype was recorded a few times. The antigen is undetermined. Per germline, CDR1 LNHNV and CDR2 YYDKDF (reference sequence). V was clipped by 4 bases and J by 0 bases, with 6 bases between them. The CDR3 sequence is 13 residues long. TCRdb reprocessed the reads via MiXCR and lists one record per CDR3 protein. The sample has approximately 500,000 distinct CDR3 sequences, 16% seen once. The sequence was collected from a human donor in good health (CMV status not recorded). Some clones in this sample may be carry-over from other donors' samples. The chain recombines TRBV15 with TRBJ1-1, with unresolved D. Input material: CD8+ T cells from PBMCs. The CDR3 DNA reads as TGTGCCACCAGCAAGGGTATGAACACTGAAGCTTTCTTT. Encoded protein: CATSKGMNTEAFF.